Given below is one T cell receptor (beta chain) in context. Assay used: immunoSEQ multiplex PCR; TCRdb lists only in-frame clones, some missing. The table has a few hundred thousand clones, approximately 90% seen once. This entry belongs to a study of blood T cell repertoires in COVID-19. Cohort assignment relied on participant-reported clinical history. All recovered Cohort 3 donors got two negative PCRs, got clearance, or saw symptom resolution. Germline V gene sequence: CDR1 MNHEY, CDR2 SVGAGI. The CDR3 is 15 amino acids. V dropped 0 bases and J dropped 5 bases, with 13 bases sitting between them. This sequence joins TRBV6-5 and TRBJ1-1; maybe TRBD1 (5 bases). Sequencing was carried out using PBMCs or T cells enriched from blood (not recorded which). This sequence was found in a man between 18 and 29 years old who had recovered from COVID-19. CDR3 DNA: TGTGCCAGCAGTTACTCGTCAGGGTTTTCGACTGAAGCTTTCTTT. Translating gives CASSYSSGFSTEAFF.